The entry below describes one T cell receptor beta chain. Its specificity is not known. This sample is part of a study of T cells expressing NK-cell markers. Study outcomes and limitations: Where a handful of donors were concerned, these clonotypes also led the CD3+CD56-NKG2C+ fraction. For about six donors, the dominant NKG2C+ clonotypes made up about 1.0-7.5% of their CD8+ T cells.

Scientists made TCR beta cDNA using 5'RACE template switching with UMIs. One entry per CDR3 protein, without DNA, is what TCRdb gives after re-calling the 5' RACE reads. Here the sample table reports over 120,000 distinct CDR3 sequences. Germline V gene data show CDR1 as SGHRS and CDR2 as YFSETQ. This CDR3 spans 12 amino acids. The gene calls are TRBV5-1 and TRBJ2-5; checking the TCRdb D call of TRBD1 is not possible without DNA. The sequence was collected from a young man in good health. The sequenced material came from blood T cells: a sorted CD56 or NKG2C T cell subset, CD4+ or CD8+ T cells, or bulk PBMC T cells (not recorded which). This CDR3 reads CASRGGKETQYF. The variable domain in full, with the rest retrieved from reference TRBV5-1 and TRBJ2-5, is KAGVTQTPRYLIKTRGQQVTLSCSPISGHRSVSWYQQTPGQGLQFLFEYFSETQRNKGNFPGRFSGRQFSNSRSEMNVSTLELGDSALYLCASRGGKETQYFGPGTRLLVL.